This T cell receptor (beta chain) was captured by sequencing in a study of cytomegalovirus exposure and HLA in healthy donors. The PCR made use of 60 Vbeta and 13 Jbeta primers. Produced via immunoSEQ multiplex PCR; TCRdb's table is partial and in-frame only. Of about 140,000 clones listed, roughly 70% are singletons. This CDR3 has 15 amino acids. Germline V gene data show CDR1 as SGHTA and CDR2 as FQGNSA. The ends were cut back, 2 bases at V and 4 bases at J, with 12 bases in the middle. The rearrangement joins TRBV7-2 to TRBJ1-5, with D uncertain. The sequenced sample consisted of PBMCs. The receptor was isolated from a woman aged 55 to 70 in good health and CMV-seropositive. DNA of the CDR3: TGTGCCAGCAGCTTAAGTCGGGGTAATAATCAGCCCCAGCATTTT. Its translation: CASSLSRGNNQPQHF.